The rows below give T cell receptor beta chains drawn from one sample of a study of blood T cell repertoires in COVID-19. The protocol was immunoSEQ multiplex PCR, while the TCRdb copy is restricted to in-frame clones and leaves out a portion. The data contain about 240,000 clones, roughly four fifths of them singletons. Specimen: peripheral blood. Source of these receptors: a man in his thirties or forties who had recovered from COVID-19. CDR3s leave out the opening cysteine and the closing phenylalanine or tryptophan. Expanded clones are given a class, and other clones once, few, many or no size at all.

CDR3: ASSLLPGQGDQPQH
size: -
J: TRBJ1-5
V: TRBV28

CDR3: ASELQGEGGYT
size: -
J: TRBJ1-2
V: TRBV2

CDR3: ASRGWDSRGTEAF
size: once
J: TRBJ1-1
V: TRBV6-5

CDR3: ASSPLREGEQF
size: -
J: TRBJ2-1
V: TRBV11-2

CDR3: ASSPAASVGGKLF
size: -
J: TRBJ1-4
V: TRBV7-9

CDR3: ASSSPDRAYNSPLH
size: -
J: TRBJ1-6
V: TRBV6-5

CDR3: ASSLGSRGQGEQY
size: -
J: TRBJ2-7
V: TRBV7-9

CDR3: ASSLADPSRGGETQY
size: -
J: TRBJ2-5
V: TRBV7-8

CDR3: ASRGQGNYGYT
size: once
J: TRBJ1-2
V: TRBV6-5

CDR3: ASSKGQGFTDTQY
size: once
J: TRBJ2-3
V: TRBV5-1

CDR3: ASWGGPGELF
size: -
J: TRBJ2-2
V: TRBV2

CDR3: ASSGDRAETQY
size: few
J: TRBJ2-5
V: TRBV2

CDR3: ASSQEWAGANVLT
size: -
J: TRBJ2-6
V: TRBV3-1/TRBV3-2

CDR3: ASSLGTGGYETQY
size: -
J: TRBJ2-5
V: TRBV7-9

CDR3: ASSQTSGGVREQY
size: -
J: TRBJ2-7
V: TRBV7-8

CDR3: ASSISQGNYGYT
size: -
J: TRBJ1-2
V: TRBV19

CDR3: ASSLVPSGAETQY
size: -
J: TRBJ2-5
V: TRBV5-1

CDR3: ASTSGTEAF
size: -
J: TRBJ1-1
V: TRBV6-4

CDR3: ASSPFGGIGNQPQH
size: -
J: TRBJ1-5
V: TRBV19

CDR3: ASSLEGAMGTGELF
size: -
J: TRBJ2-2
V: TRBV5-1

CDR3: ASSLDWGAEAF
size: -
J: TRBJ1-1
V: TRBV5-1

CDR3: ASSYLAGANYNEQF
size: -
J: TRBJ2-1
V: TRBV7-3

CDR3: ASSLAGTREDEQF
size: -
J: TRBJ2-1
V: TRBV5-1

CDR3: ATSNGLAGKADTQY
size: -
J: TRBJ2-3
V: TRBV15

CDR3: ATKAPKLNTEAF
size: -
J: TRBJ1-1
V: TRBV6-5

CDR3: ASSLAGGENTQY
size: once
J: TRBJ2-3
V: TRBV5-4

CDR3: ASSLEGSGKQF
size: -
J: TRBJ2-1
V: TRBV11-2

CDR3: ASSFRVAGGEQY
size: -
J: TRBJ2-7
V: TRBV27

CDR3: ASSPRPGELF
size: few
J: TRBJ2-2
V: TRBV7-9

CDR3: ASSERPPGGFEETQY
size: few
J: TRBJ2-5
V: TRBV6-1

CDR3: ASSQELGGGQPQH
size: once
J: TRBJ1-5
V: TRBV4-1

CDR3: ASSEGTAEYEKLF
size: -
J: TRBJ1-4
V: TRBV6-1

CDR3: ASSLGQGAGEKLF
size: -
J: TRBJ1-4
V: TRBV7-6

CDR3: ASRPLLAYNEQF
size: -
J: TRBJ2-1
V: TRBV27

CDR3: ASSISGDINQPQH
size: -
J: TRBJ1-5
V: TRBV19

CDR3: AAGGGANVLT
size: -
J: TRBJ2-6
V: TRBV28

CDR3: ASRGGGSAVGGYT
size: -
J: TRBJ1-2
V: TRBV6-6

CDR3: ASSQGDRGVRETQY
size: -
J: TRBJ2-5
V: TRBV3-1/TRBV3-2

CDR3: ASRSGVGMNTEAF
size: once
J: TRBJ1-1
V: TRBV3-1/TRBV3-2

CDR3: ASSPTGRGAEKLF
size: once
J: TRBJ1-4
V: TRBV28

CDR3: ASRIARNEKLF
size: -
J: TRBJ1-4
V: TRBV6-5